Only a few counts were recorded for the clone carrying this TCR beta chain. This CDR3 is 15 amino acids long. This sample was taken from a study of blood T cell repertoires in COVID-19. Study-wide context: Acute and convalescent COVID-19 specimens originated in the United States, Italy and Spain. The analysed material was cDNA or gDNA that came from T cells, B-cell-depleted T cells, or PBMCs.

Under the authors' procedure: Amplification of reference gene primers was used by the study to estimate nucleated cell counts. Sequencing used immunoSEQ multiplex PCR; TCRdb keeps in-frame clones, though not all of them. For V, J and clone size, that table is used; D and trimming come from the DNA. The repertoire includes 78,000 or so clones, around 80% of them detected once, and roughly 12% sits in the top ten. Sequences were obtained from peripheral blood. V and J are TRBV21-1 and TRBJ1-6; TRBD1 is the table's D call, not checked against the DNA. TRBV21-1 is a pseudogene segment. The sequence derives from an older man with acute or convalescent COVID-19. The CDR3 region has the DNA TGTGCCAGCAGCAGGCGGACAGGGATAAATTCACCCCTCCACTTT. It encodes CASSRRTGINSPLHF.